These T cell receptor beta chains were read from a single sample in a study of regulatory T cells in long-lasting Graves disease. TCRdb redid the calling of the multiplex PCR reads with MiXCR, one entry per CDR3 protein. The table includes about 220,000 distinct CDR3 sequences, about 16% detected once. The sample was peripheral blood mononuclear cells (PBMCs), taken at new diagnosis, from a patient treated with antithyroid drugs. Receptors were obtained from a female donor with Graves disease. Each CDR3 is given with its conserved first and last residue. The D gene is left open where the match is weak. Only part of the rows carry a size: once, few, many, or a class if the clone is expanded.

- | 16 | TRBJ2-3 | TRBV6-1 | many | CASSTRREAAPDTQYF | TGTGCCAGCAGTACCCGCCGGGAAGCGGCCCCAGATACGCAGTATTTT
- | 12 | TRBJ1-2 | TRBV2 | many | CASSEPQPGYTF | TGTGCCAGCAGTGAACCCCAGCCCGGCTACACCTTC
TRBD2 | 17 | TRBJ2-7 | TRBV6-1 | many | CASSIRLAGELSYEQYF | TGTGCCAGCAGTATAAGACTAGCGGGAGAGCTATCCTACGAGCAGTACTTC
- | 14 | TRBJ1-1 | TRBV4-1 | many | CASSPSETATEAFF | TGCGCCAGCAGCCCTTCCGAGACAGCCACTGAAGCTTTCTTT
TRBD1 | 16 | TRBJ1-4 | TRBV18 | - | CASSSGQVATNEKLFF | TGTGCCAGCTCATCCGGACAGGTTGCAACTAATGAAAAACTGTTTTTT
- | 13 | TRBJ2-7 | TRBV20-1 | few | CSVTRRTSYEQYF | TGCAGTGTCACGCGGAGAACCTCCTACGAGCAGTACTTC
- | 15 | TRBJ2-7 | TRBV15 | many | CATSPAAAWSYEQYF | TGTGCCACCAGTCCGGCGGCTGCGTGGTCCTACGAGCAGTACTTC
- | 14 | TRBJ1-4 | TRBV27 | - | CASSFGQMGEKLFF | TGTGCCAGCAGTTTTGGCCAGATGGGTGAAAAACTGTTTTTT
TRBD2 | 16 | TRBJ2-5 | TRBV7-9 | many | CASSLAAGGEKETQYF | TGTGCCAGCAGCTTAGCCGCGGGAGGGGAGAAAGAGACCCAGTACTTC
- | 14 | TRBJ2-1 | TRBV6-1 | few | CASRSYGRGNEQFF | TGTGCCAGCAGATCTTACGGGAGAGGAAATGAGCAGTTCTTC
- | 15 | TRBJ2-7 | TRBV2 | - | CASSVGDRRGYEQYF | TGTGCCAGCAGTGTGGGGGACCGCCGGGGCTACGAGCAGTACTTC
TRBD1 | 12 | TRBJ2-5 | TRBV27 | many | CASRDRAETQYF | TGTGCCAGCAGGGACAGGGCGGAGACCCAGTACTTC
TRBD1 | 14 | TRBJ1-1 | TRBV6-2/TRBV6-3 | many | CASTRDRGGGEAFF | TGTGCCAGCACGAGAGACAGGGGAGGGGGTGAAGCTTTCTTT
- | 13 | TRBJ2-2 | TRBV20-1 | - | CSARDKPWGELFF | TGCAGTGCTAGAGATAAGCCCTGGGGGGAGCTGTTTTTT
- | 13 | TRBJ1-2 | TRBV12-3/TRBV12-4 | - | CASSRQFLAGYTF | TGTGCCAGCAGTAGACAGTTCCTCGCGGGCTACACCTTC
- | 15 | TRBJ1-4 | TRBV18 | many | CASSTSTATNEKLFF | TGTGCCAGCTCAACCTCGACAGCAACTAATGAAAAACTGTTTTTT
- | 13 | TRBJ2-5 | TRBV29-1 | many | CSVVRLLGETQYF | TGCAGCGTAGTGCGGCTTCTCGGAGAGACCCAGTACTTC
- | 13 | TRBJ1-1 | TRBV19 | many | CASSIIGMTEAFF | TGTGCCAGTAGTATCATCGGAATGACTGAAGCTTTCTTT
- | 16 | TRBJ1-4 | TRBV28 | - | CASSPPRGGTNEKLFF | TGTGCCAGCAGCCCTCCCCGAGGTGGGACTAATGAAAAACTGTTTTTT
- | 13 | TRBJ1-1 | TRBV30 | few | CAWSWLRNTEAFF | TGTGCCTGGAGTTGGTTGAGAAACACTGAAGCTTTCTTT
TRBD2 | 14 | TRBJ2-7 | TRBV7-2 | - | CASIGLAGPYEQYF | TGTGCCAGCATTGGACTAGCGGGGCCTTACGAGCAGTACTTC
TRBD2 | 23 | TRBJ2-7 | TRBV15 | few | CATSRNNVVPQRGAGGRTDEQYF | TGTGCCACCAGCAGAAATAATGTCGTCCCGCAAAGGGGAGCTGGCGGGAGGACCGACGAGCAGTACTTC
- | 12 | TRBJ2-5 | TRBV11-2 | many | CASRLTGETQYF | TGTGCCAGCAGACTCACAGGGGAGACCCAGTACTTC
- | 15 | TRBJ1-4 | TRBV12-3/TRBV12-4 | many | CASSKRNRYNEKLFF | TGTGCCAGCAGCAAAAGAAACAGGTACAATGAAAAACTGTTTTTT
TRBD1 | 15 | TRBJ2-7 | TRBV18 | many | CASSPPVQGANEQYF | TGTGCCAGCTCACCACCGGTACAGGGGGCTAACGAGCAGTACTTC
TRBD2 | 14 | TRBJ2-5 | TRBV7-9 | many | CASSLLAFQETQYF | TGTGCCAGCAGCCTACTAGCGTTTCAAGAGACCCAGTACTTC
- | 19 | TRBJ1-6 | TRBV4-2 | many | CASSQGFGEDTGINSPLHF | TGTGCCAGCAGCCAAGGTTTTGGGGAGGATACAGGGATTAATTCACCCCTCCACTTT
TRBD1 | 13 | TRBJ1-2 | TRBV12-3/TRBV12-4 | many | CASSFKGAGGYTF | TGTGCCAGCAGTTTTAAGGGGGCTGGCGGCTACACCTTC
- | 14 | TRBJ1-6 | TRBV6-5 | few | CASSSGTANSPLHF | TGTGCCAGCAGTTCCGGGACGGCAAATTCACCCCTCCACTTT
TRBD1 | 18 | TRBJ1-5 | TRBV24-1 | many | CATSDFGTGLYSNQPQHF | TGTGCCACCAGTGATTTCGGGACAGGCCTTTATAGCAATCAGCCCCAGCATTTT
TRBD2 | 14 | TRBJ2-1 | TRBV6-5 | - | CASSLAGGLNEQFF | TGTGCCAGCAGTTTAGCGGGAGGTCTCAATGAGCAGTTCTTC
- | 14 | TRBJ1-1 | TRBV30 | many | CAWSVHSPNTEAFF | TGTGCCTGGAGTGTACATAGCCCGAACACTGAAGCTTTCTTT
- | 19 | TRBJ1-2 | TRBV5-1 | - | CASSFSPDWGDMANYGYTF | TGCGCCAGCAGCTTCAGCCCCGATTGGGGGGATATGGCTAACTACGGCTACACCTTC
- | 16 | TRBJ1-1 | TRBV20-1 | - | CSARGGFPLPNTEAFF | TGCAGTGCTAGAGGGGGTTTTCCCTTACCAAACACTGAAGCTTTCTTT
- | 15 | TRBJ1-2 | TRBV29-1 | many | CSVISGGSRVYGYTF | TGCAGCGTTATCAGCGGCGGGAGTCGAGTCTATGGCTACACCTTC
- | 16 | TRBJ1-2 | TRBV5-4 | few | CASSPASGRGNYGYTF | TGTGCCAGCAGCCCCGCCTCGGGTAGGGGAAACTATGGCTACACCTTC
- | 15 | TRBJ2-1 | TRBV2 | many | CASSVGQETYNEQFF | TGTGCCAGCAGTGTGGGGCAGGAAACCTACAATGAGCAGTTCTTC
TRBD2 | 17 | TRBJ2-1 | TRBV12-3/TRBV12-4 | many | CASIAGLAGSGGNEQFF | TGTGCCAGCATCGCCGGACTAGCGGGATCAGGGGGGAATGAGCAGTTCTTC
TRBD1 | 13 | TRBJ2-2 | TRBV2 | many | CASSDRGTGELFF | TGTGCCAGCAGCGACAGGGGAACCGGGGAGCTGTTTTTT
- | 15 | TRBJ2-7 | TRBV7-3 | many | CASSLLGAEERQQYF | TGTGCCAGCAGCTTATTAGGGGCCGAGGAACGACAGCAGTACTTC